This entry is about one T cell receptor beta chain. The entry originates in a study of T cell responses to AZD1222 COVID-19 vaccine. The method was immunoSEQ multiplex PCR; TCRdb's version includes in-frame clones alone and lacks a portion of them. The repertoire holds approximately 120,000 clones, with 75% to 90% as singletons. The input for sequencing was peripheral blood, taken on day 0 of AZD1222 vaccination. The sequence derives from an adult in good health.

The CDR3 DNA follows: TGTGCCAGTAGTATTGGCCTAGCGCGATCCTACGAGCAGTACTTC. Amino acid sequence: CASSIGLARSYEQYF. The V and J genes are TRBV19 and TRBJ2-7, with D tentatively TRBD2 (6 bases). Between the trimmed V and J ends, which lost 3 bases and 1 base, there was a span of 13 bases. The CDR3 extends over 15 amino acids. Germline lookup yields CDR1 LNHDA and CDR2 SQIVND (reference sequence).